The rows below give T cell receptor beta chains drawn from one sample of a study of blood T cells in healthy people across ages. TCRdb called the 5' RACE reads again in MiXCR, with one record for every CDR3 protein. Of roughly 900,000 distinct CDR3 sequences in the sample, about 30% were seen once. The sequenced material came from blood. Receptors originate from an elderly woman in good health. Both conserved end residues are part of each CDR3. The D gene is left open where the match is weak. Clone size is shown for a subset of rows, as once, few, many or a class of expanded clone.

>TRBD1|TRBV6-6|TRBJ1-1|few
CASNIGTGRNTEAFF
TGTGCCAGCAATATAGGGACAGGGCGGAACACTGAAGCTTTCTTT
>-|TRBV6-1|TRBJ1-5|many
CASNDSGGNQPQHF
TGTGCCAGCAATGACAGTGGGGGCAATCAGCCCCAGCATTTT
>-|TRBV9|TRBJ2-2|-
CASSVGPPNTGELFF
TGTGCCAGCAGCGTAGGACCGCCGAACACCGGGGAGCTGTTTTTT
>-|TRBV7-8|TRBJ1-5|-
CASSPEAEGGRWPQHF
TGTGCCAGCAGCCCCGAGGCGGAGGGGGGGAGGTGGCCCCAGCATTTT
>-|TRBV6-2/TRBV6-3|TRBJ2-1|-
CASSSPPARTVQSQFF
TGTGCCAGCAGTTCCCCCCCGGCACGGACCGTACAATCGCAGTTCTTC
>-|TRBV11-2|TRBJ2-7|many
CASSLGQTQTYEQYF
TGTGCCAGCAGCTTGGGCCAGACCCAAACCTACGAGCAGTACTTC
>TRBD1|TRBV20-1|TRBJ2-5|many
CSAPIPGQVETQYF
TGCAGTGCTCCTATTCCGGGACAGGTGGAGACCCAGTACTTC
>-|TRBV7-2|TRBJ2-3|-
CASSTTGLGTQYF
TGTGCCAGCAGCACTACAGGACTGGGTACGCAGTATTTT
>-|TRBV28|TRBJ1-1|-
CASSLNGAKAFF
TGTGCCAGCAGTTTGAACGGCGCTAAAGCTTTCTTT
>-|TRBV9|TRBJ2-5|many
CASSLSGTSHETQYF
TGTGCCAGCAGCCTATCCGGGACCTCCCACGAGACCCAGTACTTC
>-|TRBV7-2|TRBJ2-1|many
CASSYTDRSPINEQFF
TGTGCCAGCAGCTACACCGACCGCTCCCCCATCAATGAGCAGTTCTTC
>-|TRBV7-2|TRBJ2-5|many
CASSLARGSQETQYF
TGTGCCAGCAGCTTAGCCCGGGGGTCACAAGAGACCCAGTACTTC
>-|TRBV25-1|TRBJ1-5|-
CASSESGHNNQPQHF
TGTGCCAGCAGTGAATCCGGACATAACAATCAGCCCCAGCATTTT
>-|TRBV28|TRBJ1-6|-
CASRDQGSNSPLHF
TGTGCCAGCAGGGATCAGGGATCTAATTCACCCCTCCACTTT
>-|TRBV18|TRBJ1-2|many
CASSPDGDYGYTF
TGTGCCAGCTCCCCAGACGGGGACTATGGCTACACCTTC
>-|TRBV20-1|TRBJ1-6|few
CSHARQGVSYNSPLHF
TGCAGTCATGCTAGACAAGGCGTCTCCTATAATTCACCCCTCCACTTT
>-|TRBV6-2/TRBV6-3|TRBJ2-5|many
CAISSPTRRETQYF
TGTGCCATATCATCGCCAACGAGAAGGGAGACCCAGTACTTC